What follows are 20 T cell receptor beta chains derived from one specimen sequenced in a study of blood T cell repertoires in COVID-19. Repertoires were generated with immunoSEQ multiplex PCR, while TCRdb's copy carries only in-frame clones and drops some. Of about 240,000 clones detected, roughly 80% appear once; the ten largest clones hold roughly a tenth. The sample comprised peripheral blood. All receptors come from an elderly woman with acute or convalescent COVID-19.

The chain carries TRBV5-5 and TRBJ1-6; D might be TRBD1 (5 bases). Germline lookup yields CDR1 SGHKS and CDR2 YYEKEE (reference sequence). The V end was cut by 5 bases, the J end by 5 bases, with 11 bases between. The CDR3 spans 14 residues. In nucleotides, the CDR3 is TGTGCCAGCAGTATTCAGGGAAATAATTCACCCCTCCACTTT. It yields the protein CASSIQGNNSPLHF.

The chain carries TRBV7-2 and TRBJ1-2, with a tentative D call TRBD1 (6 bases). The V gene lost 2 bases and the J gene lost 6 bases, with 19 bases spanning the gap. CDR3 length: 16 residues. Germline-derived CDR1 and CDR2 are SGHTA and FQGNSA. CDR3 amino acids: CASSLMPPRGPNGYTF. CDR3 DNA: TGTGCCAGCAGCTTAATGCCCCCCAGGGGCCCCAATGGCTACACCTTC.

The chain joins TRBV12-3 or TRBV12-4 to TRBJ2-7; D ambiguous. The CDR3 is made up of 12 amino acids. The germline V and J ends were trimmed by 3 bases and 3 bases, with 6 bases remaining between them. The CDR3 bases are TGTGCCAGCAGTTTCAGGATCTACGAGCAGTACTTC. This encodes CASSFRIYEQYF.

V gene TRBV19 combines with J gene TRBJ2-1; 10 bases map to TRBD2. V dropped 0 bases and J dropped 1; count of bases not matched to a gene: 6. The CDR3 contains 18 residues. From germline, CDR1 is LNHDA and CDR2 SQIVND (reference sequence). CDR3: CASSIEFRTSGSYNEQFF. The CDR3 DNA sequence: TGTGCCAGTAGTATAGAATTCAGGACTAGCGGATCCTACAATGAGCAGTTCTTC.

The chain carries TRBV5-1 and TRBJ2-1, with D perhaps matching TRBD2 (6 bases). The germline V and J ends were trimmed by 0 bases and 3 bases, with 10 bases remaining between them. The CDR3 covers 15 residues. Germline V gene lookup returns CDR1 SGHRS and CDR2 YFSETQ. The CDR3 DNA reads TGCGCCAGCAGCTTGGAACGGGGGATCTACAATGAGCAGTTCTTC. It is translated as CASSLERGIYNEQFF.

To note about this clone: Other nucleotide sequences in the sample specify the same CDR3. The chain recombines TRBV5-1 with TRBJ1-3; D remains ambiguous. CDR3 size: 15 residues. The germline gives CDR1 SGHRS, CDR2 YFSETQ. Trimming removed 0 bases from V and 2 bases from J, with 9 bases in between. The CDR3 DNA follows: TGCGCCAGCAGCTTGGATGGCGGAGCTGGAAACACCATATATTTT. Residues: CASSLDGGAGNTIYF. Supplemented by reference TRBV5-1 and TRBJ1-3, the full variable domain reads KAGVTQTPRYLIKTRGQQVTLSCSPISGHRSVSWYQQTPGQGLQFLFEYFSETQRNKGNFPGRFSGRQFSNSRSEMNVSTLELGDSALYLCASSLDGGAGNTIYFGEGSWLTVV.

This clone was picked up a small number of times. The rearrangement links TRBV5-1 to TRBJ1-2; 11 bases match TRBD1. From germline, CDR1 is SGHRS and CDR2 YFSETQ. The CDR3 length is 16 residues. With V trimmed by 4 bases and J by 3 bases, 8 bases remained unmatched. The DNA for the CDR3 is TGCGCCAGCAGCAGGACAGGGGGCGGAGGGGACTATGGCTACACCTTC. Amino acids: CASSRTGGGGDYGYTF.

The rearrangement uses TRBV12-5 and TRBJ1-2; 7 bases line up with TRBD1. V shed 0 bases, J shed 0 bases, and the junction held 10 bases outside the gene matches. CDR3 size: 18 residues. Germline CDR1 is LGHNT and CDR2 is FRNRAP. CDR3 coding DNA: TGTGCTAGTGGTTTGGTACGGGACAGACTTCTAGCTAACTATGGCTACACCTTC. It translates to CASGLVRDRLLANYGYTF.

The sample holds a few counts of this clone. This chain uses TRBV5-6 with TRBJ2-2, with TRBD2 matching 13 bases. Losses at the gene ends were 1 base for V and 6 bases for J; bases not matched to a gene: 3. Germline CDR1 SGHDT, CDR2 YYEEEE. The CDR3 is 16 amino acids. In nucleotides, the CDR3 is TGTGCCAGCAGCTTGCCACTAGCGGGGGGGCCCGGGGAGCTGTTTTTT. Its protein product is CASSLPLAGGPGELFF.

The CDR3 DNA follows: TGTGCCAGCAGTCAAAACAGCGGGGGGCGGGATGAGCAGTTCTTC. Its protein is CASSQNSGGRDEQFF. The J gene is TRBJ2-1, the V gene TRBV11-2; 9 positions agree with TRBD2. CDR1 is SGHAT and CDR2 is FQNNGV in the germline V gene. The CDR3 runs to 15 residues. Losses at the gene ends were 6 bases for V and 8 bases for J; bases not matched to a gene: 11.

The J gene is TRBJ2-7, the V gene TRBV3-1 (or the pseudogene TRBV3-2); 7 nucleotides match TRBD1. The CDR3 loop spans 14 amino acids. Germline CDR1 LGHDT, CDR2 YNNKEL (reference sequence). Trimming took 4 bases from V and 1 from J; bases not matched to a gene: 4. CDR3: CASSPQGFSYEQYF. As DNA, the CDR3 is TGTGCCAGCAGCCCACAGGGGTTTTCCTACGAGCAGTACTTC.

In its sample, this clone was seen once. At the DNA level, this CDR3 is encoded by other sequences in the same sample as well. The rearrangement uses TRBV19 and TRBJ2-3; D may be TRBD1 (6 bases). The V end was cut by 1 base, the J end by 3 bases, with 8 bases between. CDR3 length: 14 residues. Germline values: CDR1 LNHDA, CDR2 SQIVND (reference sequence). CDR3 sequence: CASSIGGGTDTQYF. The CDR3 nucleotides read TGTGCCAGTAGTATAGGAGGGGGAACAGATACGCAGTATTTT.

V is TRBV3-1 (or the pseudogene TRBV3-2) and J is TRBJ1-2; 7 nucleotides align to TRBD1. Germline V gene data show CDR1 as LGHDT and CDR2 as YNNKEL (reference sequence). This CDR3 is 18 amino acids long. The junction had 20 bases not matched to a gene; V was cut back by 4 bases and J by 6 bases. The CDR3 nucleotides read TGTGCCAGCAGCCCTGACCCGGACAGGCTGGCAGGTAATAATGGCTACACCTTC. It specifies CASSPDPDRLAGNNGYTF.

The chain couples TRBV28 to TRBJ1-1, with D possibly being TRBD1 (5 bases). The V gene's germline CDR1 is MDHEN and CDR2 SYDVKM. The CDR3 runs 14 residues. V lost 7 bases, J lost 0 bases, and 12 bases lay in between. CDR3 protein: CASKLGGLNTEAFF. Here the CDR3 DNA reads TGTGCCAGCAAGTTGGGGGGGTTGAACACTGAAGCTTTCTTT.

CDR3 coding DNA: TGCGCCAGCAGCTTGACTAGCCGCCAAGAGACCCAGTACTTC. It specifies CASSLTSRQETQYF. The chain has TRBV5-1 and TRBJ2-5; tentative D call: TRBD2 (6 bases). Trimming cost V 1 base and J 1 base, with 8 bases left between them. Germline V gene lookup returns CDR1 SGHRS and CDR2 YFSETQ. The CDR3 extends over 14 amino acids.

The chain uses TRBV5-6 and TRBJ1-5, with 8 bases fitting TRBD1. CDR3 size: 16 residues. V was clipped by 4 bases and J by 1 base; unmatched bases: 7. From germline, CDR1 is SGHDT and CDR2 YYEEEE. CDR3 protein: CASSADRGGSNQPQHF. Written as DNA, the CDR3 is TGTGCCAGCAGCGCCGACAGGGGCGGGAGCAATCAGCCCCAGCATTTT.

This sequence joins TRBV6-5 and TRBJ2-3, with 12 bases aligning to TRBD2. CDR3 length: 16 residues. Germline lookup yields CDR1 MNHEY and CDR2 SVGAGI. Trimming at V came to 0 bases and at J to 8 bases, leaving 6 bases not matched to a gene. CDR3 DNA sequence: TGTGCCAGCAGTTACTCGGCTAGCGGGGGGGCCGCTACGCAGTATTTT. Translated, it gives CASSYSASGGAATQYF.

The CDR3: CASSLALSGNTIYF. In DNA, the CDR3 is TGTGCCAGCAGCTTAGCGCTATCTGGAAACACCATATATTTT. V is TRBV7-2 and J is TRBJ1-3; unclear D gene. Germline values: CDR1 SGHTA, CDR2 FQGNSA. Trimming left V 0 bases short and J 1 base short, with 4 bases between. The CDR3 loop spans 14 amino acids.

This clone has only one observation. The V call is TRBV5-6, the J call TRBJ1-1, with 10 bases lining up with TRBD1. The CDR3 covers 15 residues. V lost 3 bases, J lost 4 bases, and 6 bases stayed unmatched. Germline V gene data show CDR1 as SGHDT and CDR2 as YYEEEE. CDR3 DNA: TGTGCCAGCAGCTGGGACAGGGGTGGGGGCACTGAAGCTTTCTTT. Protein: CASSWDRGGGTEAFF.

This CDR3 reads CASSQGTANTGELFF. For the CDR3, the DNA is TGTGCCAGCAGCCAAGGGACAGCGAACACCGGGGAGCTGTTTTTT. The chain uses TRBV11-3 and TRBJ2-2; the match to TRBD1 covers 7 bases. CDR1 and CDR2 (germline): SGHNT, YENEEA. CDR3 length: 15 residues. The junction had 3 bases not matched to a gene; V was cut back by 5 bases and J by 0 bases.